This TCR beta chain was sequenced during a study of T cells in Graves' hyperthyroidism and ophthalmopathy. PBMCs were sourced from less than 12 ml fresh peripheral blood. TCR beta CDR3 regions were amplified from RNA. Initially, a first-round RT-PCR of the TCR CDR3 employed the HTBI primer set. One entry per CDR3 protein results from TCRdb running MiXCR on the multiplex PCR reads. Of nearly 600,000 distinct CDR3 sequences detected, approximately 15% appear once; the ten largest clones hold roughly 7.1%. The length of the CDR3 is 16 residues. Germline V lookup: CDR1 KGHDR, CDR2 SFDVKD. V was pared by 1 base and J by 0 bases, with 9 bases between. This clonotype occurred many times.

The chain employs TRBV24-1 and TRBJ2-1; D unresolved. This receptor was identified in a young woman with Graves' ophthalmopathy. The specimen was blood. This CDR3 reads CATSDFARTSYNEQFF. The CDR3 nucleotides read TGTGCCACCAGTGATTTTGCCAGGACCTCCTACAATGAGCAGTTCTTC.